The rows below give T cell receptor beta chains drawn from one sample of a study of blood T cell repertoires in COVID-19. Clones were sequenced by immunoSEQ multiplex PCR, and TCRdb holds only the in-frame ones, with some missing. Of 100,000 to 110,000 clones listed, about 80% were seen once; the top ten hold 9% to 13%. Sequencing was performed on peripheral blood. These receptors were taken from a woman aged 70-85 years with acute or convalescent COVID-19. The CDR3 runs from the conserved cysteine through the conserved F or W. The D gene is left open where the match is weak. Size values are once, few and many counts, or a class for expanded clones, and some rows have none.

d_call | j_call | v_call | clone_size | cdr3_aa | cdr3_nt
TRBD1 | TRBJ1-1 | TRBV18 | . | CASSPPNRGGEAFF | TGTGCCAGCTCACCCCCCAACAGGGGAGGTGAAGCTTTCTTT
. | TRBJ1-3 | TRBV19 | . | CASSIGGPGNTIYF | TGTGCCAGTAGCATCGGCGGCCCTGGAAACACCATATATTTT
. | TRBJ2-3 | TRBV10-1 | . | CASSESDSPDTQYF | TGCGCCAGCAGTGAGTCGGACAGCCCCGATACGCAGTATTTT
. | TRBJ1-1 | TRBV5-5 | . | CASSLGLDRQNTEAFF | TGTGCCAGCAGCTTGGGTCTGGATCGACAGAACACTGAAGCTTTCTTT
TRBD1 | TRBJ2-2 | TRBV2 | . | CASRDREHAGELFF | TGTGCCAGCCGGGACAGGGAACATGCCGGGGAGCTGTTTTTT
. | TRBJ2-3 | TRBV3-1/TRBV3-2 | . | CASSQVERDTQYF | TGTGCCAGCAGCCAAGTTGAGCGCGATACGCAGTATTTT
. | TRBJ2-7 | TRBV20-1 | . | CSASVGGRGAGEQYF | TGCAGTGCTAGTGTAGGTGGCAGGGGGGCGGGAGAGCAGTACTTC
TRBD2 | TRBJ2-3 | TRBV29-1 | . | CSVVLAGASAGTQYF | TGCAGCGTTGTGCTAGCGGGGGCCTCTGCAGGTACGCAGTATTTT
. | TRBJ1-1 | TRBV10-3 | . | CAISGQGGSTEAFF | TGTGCCATCAGTGGCCAGGGCGGAAGCACTGAAGCTTTCTTT
TRBD1 | TRBJ1-2 | TRBV7-2 | . | CASSLASGQGYGYTF | TGTGCCAGCAGCTTAGCATCGGGACAGGGCTATGGCTACACCTTC
TRBD2 | TRBJ2-3 | TRBV13 | . | CASSFPSSGGTQYF | TGTGCCAGCAGCTTCCCCTCTAGCGGGGGTACGCAGTATTTT
TRBD1 | TRBJ1-2 | TRBV5-1 | . | CASSPDGQVGYGYTF | TGCGCCAGCAGCCCCGACGGACAGGTCGGTTATGGCTACACCTTC
TRBD2 | TRBJ2-5 | TRBV2 | . | CASGGGFQETQYF | TGTGCCAGCGGGGGAGGGTTCCAAGAGACCCAGTACTTC
TRBD1 | TRBJ1-1 | TRBV15 | . | CATSLQGASTEAFF | TGTGCCACCAGCCTACAGGGGGCGAGTACTGAAGCTTTCTTT
. | TRBJ2-2 | TRBV9 | few | CASSVGLVNTGELFF | TGTGCCAGCAGCGTAGGACTGGTGAACACCGGGGAGCTGTTTTTT
TRBD2 | TRBJ2-3 | TRBV10-3 | many | CASGLAGDTDTQYF | TGTGCCTCGGGACTAGCGGGTGACACAGATACGCAGTATTTT
. | TRBJ1-5 | TRBV27 | . | CASSFNPPGSGWPTSNQPQHF | TGTGCCAGCAGTTTTAACCCCCCGGGGAGCGGGTGGCCCACAAGCAATCAGCCCCAGCATTTT
. | TRBJ1-2 | TRBV6-5 | . | CASSWEQGRGYTF | TGTGCCAGCAGTTGGGAACAGGGCAGAGGCTACACCTTC